This T cell receptor beta chain emerged from a study of control samples from healthy donors and cancer patients. With V trimmed by 3 bases and J by 3 bases, 2 bases remained unmatched. The CDR3 spans 15 residues. Germline CDR1 and CDR2: SGDLS and YYNGEE. Method: immunoSEQ multiplex PCR; TCRdb's copy keeps in-frame clones and lacks some. The repertoire holds just over 150,000 clones, with more than 85% as singletons. The chain recombines TRBV9 with TRBJ2-1; TRBD2 agrees at 11 bases. This TCR came from a man aged 50 or older in good health. Material for sequencing was blood. The DNA for the CDR3 is TGTGCCAGCAGCGGGGGGACTAGCGGCTACAATGAGCAGTTCTTC. Its protein is CASSGGTSGYNEQFF.